The rows below give T cell receptor beta chains drawn from one sample of a study of T cells in Graves' hyperthyroidism and ophthalmopathy. TCRdb redid the calling of the multiplex PCR reads with MiXCR, one entry per CDR3 protein. The data show approximately 640,000 distinct CDR3 sequences, with roughly 17% seen just once and 3.8% held by the top ten. Sequenced: blood. Receptors were obtained from a woman in her thirties with Graves' hyperthyroidism. Both conserved end residues are part of each CDR3. The D gene is left open where the match is weak. Rows may omit the clone size; those that give it use once, few, many or a size class.

V gene: TRBV7-2; clone size: many; J gene: TRBJ2-2; D gene: TRBD2; CDR3 DNA: TGTGCCAGCAGCTTAGTAACTAGCGCGGCCGGGGAGCTGTTTTTT; CDR3 protein: CASSLVTSAAGELFF
V gene: TRBV7-2; clone size: many; J gene: TRBJ2-3; D gene: -; CDR3 DNA: TGTGCCAGCAGCTTCTCGGTATATACTAGCACAGATACGCAGTATTTT; CDR3 protein: CASSFSVYTSTDTQYF
V gene: TRBV4-1; clone size: few; J gene: TRBJ2-7; D gene: TRBD1; CDR3 DNA: TGCGCCAGCAGCCATTTCGGACAGGGTCCATCCTACGAGCAGTACTTC; CDR3 protein: CASSHFGQGPSYEQYF
V gene: TRBV2; clone size: -; J gene: TRBJ1-3; D gene: -; CDR3 DNA: TGTGCCAGCACGGGGGGAGCGGCTGGAAACACCATATATTTT; CDR3 protein: CASTGGAAGNTIYF
V gene: TRBV7-9; clone size: few; J gene: TRBJ2-1; D gene: -; CDR3 DNA: TGTGCCAGCAGCTTAGCGCACAGCAACCACAATGAGCAGTTCTTC; CDR3 protein: CASSLAHSNHNEQFF
V gene: TRBV6-1; clone size: many; J gene: TRBJ2-7; D gene: -; CDR3 DNA: TGTGCCAGCAGCCAAAGCAGGGGTGGGGGCGAGCAGTACTTC; CDR3 protein: CASSQSRGGGEQYF
V gene: TRBV7-2; clone size: many; J gene: TRBJ2-7; D gene: -; CDR3 DNA: TGTGCCAGCAGCTTAGCGGAAGCCTCCTACGAGCAGTACTTC; CDR3 protein: CASSLAEASYEQYF
V gene: TRBV2; clone size: many; J gene: TRBJ2-5; D gene: -; CDR3 DNA: TGTGCCAGCAGTGATGTCCCCCCGTTGGAGACCCAGTACTTC; CDR3 protein: CASSDVPPLETQYF
V gene: TRBV10-3; clone size: many; J gene: TRBJ1-1; D gene: -; CDR3 DNA: TGTGCCATCAAAGGCGGAGAGAACACTGAAGCTTTCTTT; CDR3 protein: CAIKGGENTEAFF
V gene: TRBV2; clone size: -; J gene: TRBJ2-3; D gene: TRBD2; CDR3 DNA: TGTGCCAGCAAAGGGACTAGCGGAAGCACAGATACGCAGTATTTT; CDR3 protein: CASKGTSGSTDTQYF
V gene: TRBV28; clone size: -; J gene: TRBJ2-1; D gene: TRBD2; CDR3 DNA: TGTGCCAGCAGCTCTAGCGGGAGGGTGTATGAGCAGTTCTTC; CDR3 protein: CASSSSGRVYEQFF
V gene: TRBV12-3/TRBV12-4; clone size: many; J gene: TRBJ2-3; D gene: TRBD2; CDR3 DNA: TGTGCCAGCAGTGCGGGACTAGGCGCAGATACGCAGTATTTT; CDR3 protein: CASSAGLGADTQYF
V gene: TRBV7-3; clone size: -; J gene: TRBJ2-2; D gene: -; CDR3 DNA: TGTGCCAGCAGCTTTCGTGCGGCCCAGGGGGAGCTGTTTTTT; CDR3 protein: CASSFRAAQGELFF
V gene: TRBV15; clone size: -; J gene: TRBJ2-2; D gene: -; CDR3 DNA: TGTGCCACCAGCAGAGAGCAGGGGAGGGGCGGGGAGCTGTTTTTT; CDR3 protein: CATSREQGRGGELFF
V gene: TRBV20-1; clone size: many; J gene: TRBJ2-1; D gene: TRBD2; CDR3 DNA: TGCAGTGCTAGCCCGGCTAGCGGGAGTAATGAGCAGTTCTTC; CDR3 protein: CSASPASGSNEQFF
V gene: TRBV28; clone size: many; J gene: TRBJ1-2; D gene: -; CDR3 DNA: TGTGCCAGCAGCCTACCGCGATCCATCCCCTATGGCTACACCTTC; CDR3 protein: CASSLPRSIPYGYTF
V gene: TRBV11-2; clone size: -; J gene: TRBJ2-1; D gene: -; CDR3 DNA: TGTGCCAGCAGCTTAGTTGTAGGGTTCACAAATGAGCAGTTCTTC; CDR3 protein: CASSLVVGFTNEQFF
V gene: TRBV10-3; clone size: many; J gene: TRBJ2-6; D gene: -; CDR3 DNA: TGTGCCATCAGTGATGATCGGGGGTACGGGGCCAACGTCCTGACTTTC; CDR3 protein: CAISDDRGYGANVLTF